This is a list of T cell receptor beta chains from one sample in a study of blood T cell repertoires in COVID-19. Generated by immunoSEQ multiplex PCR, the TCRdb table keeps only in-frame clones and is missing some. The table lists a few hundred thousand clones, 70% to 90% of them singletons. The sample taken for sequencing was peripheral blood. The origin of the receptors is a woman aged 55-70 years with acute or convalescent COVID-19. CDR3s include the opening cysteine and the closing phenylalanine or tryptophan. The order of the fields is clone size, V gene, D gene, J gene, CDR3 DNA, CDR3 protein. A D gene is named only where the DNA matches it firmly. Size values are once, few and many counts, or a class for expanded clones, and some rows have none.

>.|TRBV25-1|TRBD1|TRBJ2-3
TGTGCCAGCAGCCCGGGACAGCTCACAGATACGCAGTATTTT
CASSPGQLTDTQYF
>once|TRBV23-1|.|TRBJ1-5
TGCGCCAGCAGTGTTTCGGCGGGTCAGCCCCAGCATTTT
CASSVSAGQPQHF
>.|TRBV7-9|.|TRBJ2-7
TGTGCCAGCAGCTTGGGCAGCTACGAGCAGTACTTC
CASSLGSYEQYF
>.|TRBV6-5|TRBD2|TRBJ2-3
TGTGCCAGCAGCCCAGTCGAGCGGGGTTTCCCCACGCAGTATTTT
CASSPVERGFPTQYF
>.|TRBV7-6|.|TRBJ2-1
TGTGCCAGCAGCTCTTGGAGGACTCATGAGCAGTTCTTC
CASSSWRTHEQFF
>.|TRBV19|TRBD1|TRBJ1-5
TGTGCCAGTAGTATAGAACAGTCCTGGACAGGGGGCCGTGGGAGCAATCAGCCCCAGCATTTT
CASSIEQSWTGGRGSNQPQHF
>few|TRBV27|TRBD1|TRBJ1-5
TGTGCCAGCAGTTTAGAAAATTCGGCTCGGGACAGGGAAAATCATCAGCCCCAGCATTTT
CASSLENSARDRENHQPQHF
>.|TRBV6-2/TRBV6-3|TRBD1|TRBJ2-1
TGTGCCAGCAGTTACGGACAGGGGGCGTACAATGAGCAGTTCTTC
CASSYGQGAYNEQFF
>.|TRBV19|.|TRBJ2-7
TGTGCCTGCGGACAGTCCTACGAGCAGTACTTC
CACGQSYEQYF
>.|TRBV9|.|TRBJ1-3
TGTGCCAGCAGCTCCCGAGGGTCTGGAAACACCATATATTTT
CASSSRGSGNTIYF
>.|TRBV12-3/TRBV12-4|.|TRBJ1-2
TGTGCCAGCAGTTTCAACAGCTTTGACGGCTACACCTTC
CASSFNSFDGYTF